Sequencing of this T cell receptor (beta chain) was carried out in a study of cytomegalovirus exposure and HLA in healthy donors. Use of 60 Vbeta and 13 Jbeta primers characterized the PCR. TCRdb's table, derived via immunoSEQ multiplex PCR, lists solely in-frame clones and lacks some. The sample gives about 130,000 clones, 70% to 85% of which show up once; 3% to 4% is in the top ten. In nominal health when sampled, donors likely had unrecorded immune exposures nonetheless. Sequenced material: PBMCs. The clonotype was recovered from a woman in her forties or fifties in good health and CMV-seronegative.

In nucleotides, the CDR3 is TGTGCCAGCAGCCAAAGCGTGGGGGGAGCCGAGGAAAAACTGTTTTTT. Amino acid sequence: CASSQSVGGAEEKLFF. The chain employs TRBV4-2 and TRBJ1-4; a possible D gene is TRBD1 (5 bases). Germline values: CDR1 LGHNA, CDR2 YNFKEQ. The V gene lost 2 bases and the J gene lost 8 bases, with 18 bases spanning the gap. The CDR3 has 16 amino acids.